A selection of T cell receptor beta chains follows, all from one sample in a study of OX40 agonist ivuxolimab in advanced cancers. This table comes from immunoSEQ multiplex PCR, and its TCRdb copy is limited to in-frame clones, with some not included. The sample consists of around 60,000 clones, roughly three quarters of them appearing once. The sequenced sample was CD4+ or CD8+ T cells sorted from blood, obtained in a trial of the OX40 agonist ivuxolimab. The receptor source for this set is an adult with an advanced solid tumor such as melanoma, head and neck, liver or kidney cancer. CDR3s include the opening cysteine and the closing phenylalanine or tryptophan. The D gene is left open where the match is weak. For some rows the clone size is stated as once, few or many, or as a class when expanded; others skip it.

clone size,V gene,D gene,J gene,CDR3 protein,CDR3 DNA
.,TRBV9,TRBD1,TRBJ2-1,CASSVATGQTYNEQFF,TGTGCCAGCAGCGTAGCGACAGGGCAGACCTACAATGAGCAGTTCTTC
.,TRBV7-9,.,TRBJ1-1,CASSLSWGFSDDTEAFF,TGTGCCAGCAGCTTGTCTTGGGGGTTTTCCGATGACACTGAAGCTTTCTTT
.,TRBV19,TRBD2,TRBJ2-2,CASRRRRGGGNTGELFF,TGTGCCAGTAGAAGGAGGCGGGGCGGGGGAAACACCGGGGAGCTGTTTTTT
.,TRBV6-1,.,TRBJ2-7,CASSQTWRDPYEQYF,TGTGCCAGCAGTCAAACATGGAGGGATCCGTACGAGCAGTACTTC
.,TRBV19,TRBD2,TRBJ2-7,CASSSRQKGLAGTYEQYF,TGTGCCAGTAGTTCTCGACAGAAGGGACTAGCGGGAACCTACGAGCAGTACTTC
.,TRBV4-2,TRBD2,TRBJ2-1,CASSQGSGGVSYNEQFF,TGTGCCAGCAGCCAAGGGAGCGGGGGGGTTTCCTACAATGAGCAGTTCTTC
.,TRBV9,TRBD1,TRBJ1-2,CASSLGGRSYTF,TGTGCCAGCAGCCTAGGGGGCAGGAGCTACACCTTC
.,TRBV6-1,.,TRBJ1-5,CASSEFARNQPQHF,TGTGCCAGCAGTGAATTTGCCCGAAATCAGCCCCAGCATTTT
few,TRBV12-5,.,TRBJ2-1,CAAPIVAGQSSYNEQFF,TGTGCTGCACCTATTGTGGCAGGTCAAAGCTCCTACAATGAGCAGTTCTTC
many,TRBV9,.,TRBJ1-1,CASSVGQVTELTEAFF,TGTGCCAGCAGCGTAGGACAGGTAACGGAACTCACTGAAGCTTTCTTT
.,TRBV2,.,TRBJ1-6,CASSIRGADSPLHF,TGTGCCAGCAGTATTCGGGGGGCAGACTCACCCCTCCACTTT
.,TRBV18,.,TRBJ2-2,CASSPNRVDTGELFF,TGTGCCAGCTCACCAAACAGGGTGGACACCGGGGAGCTGTTTTTT
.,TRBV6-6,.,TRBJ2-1,CASRAGNEQFF,TGTGCCAGCAGGGCGGGCAATGAGCAGTTCTTC
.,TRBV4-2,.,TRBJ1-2,CASSQAGANYGYTF,TGTGCCAGCAGCCAAGCTGGAGCTAACTATGGCTACACCTTC
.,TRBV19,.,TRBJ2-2,CAAERSLNTGELFF,TGTGCCGCCGAGAGGTCTCTGAACACCGGGGAGCTGTTTTTT
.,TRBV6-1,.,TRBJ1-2,CASREGLGRAYGYTF,TGTGCCAGCAGGGAGGGGTTGGGACGAGCATATGGCTACACCTTC
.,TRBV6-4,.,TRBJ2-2,CASSVEADAGELFF,TGTGCCAGCAGTGTAGAAGCGGACGCCGGGGAGCTGTTTTTT
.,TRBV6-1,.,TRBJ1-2,CATDSTRGRGYTF,TGTGCCACCGATTCAACCCGGGGACGTGGCTACACCTTC
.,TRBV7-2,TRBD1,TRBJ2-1,CASSSAWDRLNEQFF,TGTGCCAGCAGCAGCGCATGGGACAGGCTCAATGAGCAGTTCTTC
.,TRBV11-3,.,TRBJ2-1,CASSPWATHYNEQFF,TGTGCCAGCAGCCCTTGGGCAACGCACTACAATGAGCAGTTCTTC
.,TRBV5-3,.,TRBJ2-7,CARSLAASYEQYF,TGTGCCAGAAGCTTGGCAGCATCCTACGAGCAGTACTTC
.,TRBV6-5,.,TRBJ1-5,CASSGWGGQPQHF,TGTGCCAGCAGTGGGTGGGGCGGTCAGCCCCAGCATTTT
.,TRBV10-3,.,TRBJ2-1,CAISDGVAWEQFF,TGTGCCATCAGTGATGGAGTCGCATGGGAGCAGTTCTTC
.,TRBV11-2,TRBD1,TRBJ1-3,CASSLQQGTGNTIYF,TGTGCCAGCAGCCTACAACAGGGGACTGGAAACACCATATATTTT
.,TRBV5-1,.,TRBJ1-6,CASSLGLTSPLHF,TGCGCCAGCAGCTTGGGGTTAACCTCACCCCTCCACTTT